The T cell receptor (beta chain) described here comes from a study of human T cells and chemical hapten exposure. Study-level results: The study found expanded TCRs formed significantly more large CDR3 similarity clusters than controls. In the PT1 data, expanded TCR counts showed a positive correlation with patch test score.

From germline, CDR1 is MNHEY and CDR2 SVGAGI. Trimming removed 8 bases from V and 5 bases from J, with 12 bases in between. The CDR3 is made up of 12 amino acids. Time point meaning: pre-sensitization, week 0. Treatment specified: therapeutic diphenylcyclopropenone sensitization with weekly scalp DPC. Remarks on this clonotype: Its target is not known.

The study used a library that attached unique molecular identifiers to individual cDNA molecules. Each CDR3 protein gets one entry after TCRdb re-called the RACE reads with MiXCR. The sample carries 250,000 to 300,000 distinct CDR3 sequences, over 7.5% recorded once. The sequencing used whole blood, collected in connection with sensitization to the hapten diphenylcyclopropenone (DPC). The receptor comes from a young man with alopecia areata. Some clones in this sample may be carry-over from other donors' samples. The rearrangement joins TRBV6-5 to TRBJ1-1; D call uncertain. The CDR3, as DNA: TGTGCCAGCCTCGGGTTAAGGACTGAAGCTTTCTTT. This codes for CASLGLRTEAFF.